The 5 T cell receptor beta chains given below trace back to one sample, sequenced in a study of cytomegalovirus exposure and HLA in healthy donors. PCR involved 60 Vbeta and 13 Jbeta primers. The protocol was immunoSEQ multiplex PCR, while the TCRdb copy is restricted to in-frame clones and leaves out a portion. The repertoire holds 69,000 or so clones, with 75% to 80% as singletons. Sequencing used PBMCs. These receptors were collected from a young man in good health and CMV-seronegative.

J is TRBJ1-5 and V is TRBV28; D may be TRBD1 (5 bases). CDR1 MDHEN and CDR2 SYDVKM come from the germline V gene. This CDR3 comprises 12 residues. Trimming took off 5 bases at V and 7 bases at J, with 9 bases between the two ends. The CDR3 region has the DNA TGTGCCAGCAGTCCAGGGTGGCAGCCCCAGCATTTT. Translation: CASSPGWQPQHF. Full variable domain (remainder filled in from reference TRBV28 and TRBJ1-5): DVKVTQSSRYLVKRTGEKVFLECVQDMDHENMFWYRQDPGLGLRLIYFSYDVKMKEKGDIPEGYSVSREKKERFSLILESASTNQTSMYLCASSPGWQPQHFGDGTRLSIL.

The chain recombines TRBV6-1 with TRBJ2-5; no reliable D call. Trimming took 0 bases from V and 4 from J, leaving 9 bases between them. Germline CDR1 reads MNHNS; CDR2 reads SASEGT. The CDR3 is made up of 14 amino acids. As DNA, the CDR3 is TGTGCCAGCAGTGAAGCGCTATCGAGAGAGACCCAGTACTTC. Protein product: CASSEALSRETQYF.

This clone showed up just once. V usage is TRBV5-4 and J usage is TRBJ2-7, with D maybe TRBD2 (7 bases). The CDR3 runs 14 residues. Trimming removed 5 bases at V and 7 bases at J, with 19 bases between. Germline V gene lookup returns CDR1 SGHNT and CDR2 YYREEE (reference sequence). CDR3 in amino acids: CASSIGGGLWEQYV. The CDR3 nucleotides read TGTGCCAGCAGTATAGGGGGGGGTCTCTGGGAGCAGTACGTC.

This chain connects TRBV28 to TRBJ1-2, with D unclear. Germline-derived CDR1 and CDR2 are MDHEN and SYDVKM. V was trimmed by 6 bases and J by 1 base, leaving 15 bases between them. The CDR3 has 15 amino acids. CDR3 DNA: TGTGCCAGCAGCCTTACGCGCGGGGTTAACTATGGCTACACCTTC. It translates to CASSLTRGVNYGYTF.

J is TRBJ2-3 and V is TRBV6-1; D may be TRBD2 (6 bases). Germline CDR1 and CDR2: MNHNS and SASEGT. V lost 1 base, J lost 3 bases, and 11 bases lay in between. The CDR3 covers 15 residues. The CDR3 loop is CASSEGGGVTDTQYF. DNA for the CDR3: TGTGCCAGCAGTGAAGGCGGCGGGGTAACAGATACGCAGTATTTT.